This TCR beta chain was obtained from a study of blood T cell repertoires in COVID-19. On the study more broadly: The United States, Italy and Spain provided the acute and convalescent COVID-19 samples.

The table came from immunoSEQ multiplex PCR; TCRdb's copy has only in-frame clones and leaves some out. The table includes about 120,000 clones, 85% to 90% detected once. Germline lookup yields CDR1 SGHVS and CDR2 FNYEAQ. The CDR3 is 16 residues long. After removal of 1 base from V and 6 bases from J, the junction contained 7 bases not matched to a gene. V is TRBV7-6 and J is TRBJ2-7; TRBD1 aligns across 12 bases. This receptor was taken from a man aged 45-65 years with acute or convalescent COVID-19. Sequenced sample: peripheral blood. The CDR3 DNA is TGTGCCAGCAGCTTAGTAAATCCGGGACAGGGGGCCGAGCAGTACTTC. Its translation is CASSLVNPGQGAEQYF.